This T cell receptor beta chain was recovered during a study of cytomegalovirus exposure and HLA in healthy donors. Study-level points and caveats: V- and J-gene trimming in TCR beta was tied to a missense DCLRE1C variant by an analysis performed later. Researchers catalogued approximately 160 TCR beta chains as cytomegalovirus-associated. The likely origin of a cluster of highly shared sequence variants was a sequencing artifact.

13 Jbeta primers and 60 Vbeta primers were used for the PCR. Per the study methods: Counted up in a later analysis, unique TCR beta chains came to about 83 million, with around 11 million shared. Method: immunoSEQ multiplex PCR; TCRdb's copy keeps in-frame clones and lacks some. The D gene and trimming were derived from the DNA, and the V and J assignments and clone size from that table. Counted here are roughly 100,000 clones, approximately 80% occurring once; the ten biggest clones make up about 6%. Turning to this clone: The antigen remains undetermined.

The V gene's germline CDR1 is MNHNS and CDR2 SASEGT. CDR3 length: 16 residues. The junction had 5 bases not matched to a gene; V was cut back by 1 base and J by 5 bases. The clonotype comes from a male donor in good health and CMV-seronegative. Sample: PBMCs. The chain links TRBV6-1 to TRBJ2-3; 11 bases match TRBD1. CDR3 bases: TGTGCCAGCAGTGAAGAATGGGGACAGGGGGAAGATACGCAGTATTTT. Its protein is CASSEEWGQGEDTQYF.